The entry that follows covers one TCR beta chain sequence. The germline CDR1 and CDR2 sequences are LGHNA and YSLEER. Deletions cut 0 bases from V and 13 bases from J, with 13 bases between. There are 13 residues in the CDR3. The protocol was immunoSEQ multiplex PCR, while the TCRdb copy is restricted to in-frame clones and leaves out a portion. The sample includes 25,000 to 35,000 clones, around 90% of them seen just once. The sample belongs to a study of blood T cell repertoires in COVID-19. The receptor was isolated from a man aged 55-75 years with COVID-19, enrolled during active disease. Sequencing input: peripheral blood. The genes are TRBV4-3 and TRBJ2-1, with D maybe TRBD2 (5 bases). In nucleotides, the CDR3 is TGCGCCAGCAGCCAAGACCGGGGTAGGCGTCAGTTCTTC. This codes for CASSQDRGRRQFF.